A selection of T cell receptor beta chains follows, all from one sample in a study of brain T cells in children with intractable seizures. Sequencing was performed with immunoSEQ multiplex PCR; in TCRdb, only in-frame clones are kept and a portion is missing. The table has about 340,000 clones, 93% seen once. The source material was peripheral blood, sampled roughly 5 months after surgery. The receptors shown here come from a boy under three years old with tuberous sclerosis and intractable seizures. Both conserved end residues are trimmed from each CDR3. Each record gives: J gene, D gene, clone size, V gene, CDR3 length, CDR3 protein. D genes are given only for firm matches. Where a row states a size, it is once, few, many or the class of an expanded clone; other rows omit it.

J gene: TRBJ2-7; D gene: NA; clone size: NA; V gene: TRBV27; CDR3 length: 12; CDR3 protein: ASSPRGLGREQY
J gene: TRBJ1-1; D gene: NA; clone size: NA; V gene: TRBV3-1/TRBV3-2; CDR3 length: 13; CDR3 protein: ASSQEGGGGTEAF
J gene: TRBJ1-1; D gene: NA; clone size: NA; V gene: TRBV14; CDR3 length: 13; CDR3 protein: ASSQDPERNTEAF
J gene: TRBJ2-1; D gene: NA; clone size: NA; V gene: TRBV11-2; CDR3 length: 16; CDR3 protein: ASSRNIYGGRSYNEQF
J gene: TRBJ2-2; D gene: NA; clone size: few; V gene: TRBV7-9; CDR3 length: 13; CDR3 protein: ASSLVPGNTGELF
J gene: TRBJ1-2; D gene: NA; clone size: NA; V gene: TRBV7-9; CDR3 length: 13; CDR3 protein: ASSLVSRQFNGYT
J gene: TRBJ1-2; D gene: NA; clone size: NA; V gene: TRBV20-1; CDR3 length: 13; CDR3 protein: SASVGAGPDYGYT
J gene: TRBJ2-2; D gene: TRBD1; clone size: NA; V gene: TRBV18; CDR3 length: 15; CDR3 protein: ASSPPVWDRVAGELF
J gene: TRBJ2-2; D gene: NA; clone size: NA; V gene: TRBV10-2; CDR3 length: 8; CDR3 protein: ASKGGELF
J gene: TRBJ2-3; D gene: NA; clone size: NA; V gene: TRBV2; CDR3 length: 11; CDR3 protein: ASLGLSADTQY
J gene: TRBJ2-2; D gene: NA; clone size: NA; V gene: TRBV4-1; CDR3 length: 14; CDR3 protein: ASSRDRTQNTGELF
J gene: TRBJ1-1; D gene: NA; clone size: NA; V gene: TRBV4-1; CDR3 length: 11; CDR3 protein: ASSLLAYTEAF
J gene: TRBJ1-2; D gene: TRBD1; clone size: NA; V gene: TRBV7-3; CDR3 length: 13; CDR3 protein: ASSYTGQSNYGYT
J gene: TRBJ1-6; D gene: NA; clone size: NA; V gene: TRBV15; CDR3 length: 13; CDR3 protein: ATSRMAEGNSPLH
J gene: TRBJ2-1; D gene: NA; clone size: NA; V gene: TRBV14; CDR3 length: 13; CDR3 protein: ASSHAASPWDEQF